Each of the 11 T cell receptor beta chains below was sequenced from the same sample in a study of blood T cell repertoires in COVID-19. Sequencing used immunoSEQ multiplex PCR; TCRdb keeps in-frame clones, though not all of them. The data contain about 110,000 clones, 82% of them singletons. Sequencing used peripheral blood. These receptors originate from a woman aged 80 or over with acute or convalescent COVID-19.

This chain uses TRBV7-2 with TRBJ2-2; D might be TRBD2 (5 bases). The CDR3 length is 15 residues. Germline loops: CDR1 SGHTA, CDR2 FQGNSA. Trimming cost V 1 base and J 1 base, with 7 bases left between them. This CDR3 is CASSLGAGNTGELFF. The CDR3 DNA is TGTGCCAGCAGCTTAGGGGCGGGGAACACCGGGGAGCTGTTTTTT.

The CDR3 region has the DNA TGTGCCAGCTCACCCTCTAGCGGGTGGGCAGGTGAGCAGTTCTTC. It is translated as CASSPSSGWAGEQFF. The chain is built from TRBV18 and TRBJ2-1, with 8 bases fitting TRBD2. V lost 3 bases and J lost 9; bases outside the gene matches: 10. CDR3 length: 15 amino acids. Germline CDR1 and CDR2: KGHSH and LQKENI.

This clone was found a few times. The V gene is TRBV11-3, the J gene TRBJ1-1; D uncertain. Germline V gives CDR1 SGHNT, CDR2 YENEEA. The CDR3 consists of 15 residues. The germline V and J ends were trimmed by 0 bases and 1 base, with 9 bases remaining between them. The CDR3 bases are TGTGCCAGCAGCTTAGATCCGGGTCGGAACACTGAAGCTTTCTTT. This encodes CASSLDPGRNTEAFF.

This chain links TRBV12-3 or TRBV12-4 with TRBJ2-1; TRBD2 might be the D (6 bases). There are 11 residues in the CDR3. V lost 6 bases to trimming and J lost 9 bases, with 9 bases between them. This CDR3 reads CASSPGGEQFF. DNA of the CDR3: TGTGCCAGCAGCCCCGGGGGTGAGCAGTTCTTC.

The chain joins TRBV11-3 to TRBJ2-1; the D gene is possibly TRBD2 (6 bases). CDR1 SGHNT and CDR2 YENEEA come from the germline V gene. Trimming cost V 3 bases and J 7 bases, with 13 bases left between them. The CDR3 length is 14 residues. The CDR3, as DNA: TGTGCCAGCAGCTTGAGACTAGTGGGAAATGAGCAGTTCTTC. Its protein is CASSLRLVGNEQFF.

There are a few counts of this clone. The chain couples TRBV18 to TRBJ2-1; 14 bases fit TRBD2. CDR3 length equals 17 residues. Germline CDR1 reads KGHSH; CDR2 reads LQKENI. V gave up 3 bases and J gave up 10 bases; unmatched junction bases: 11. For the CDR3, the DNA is TGTGCCAGCTCACCGCAAACCGGGACTAGCGGGAGAAGCGAGCAGTTCTTC. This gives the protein CASSPQTGTSGRSEQFF.

The CDR3 DNA is TGTGCCAGCAGCTTGAGCGGGAGGGCCGGAACAGATACGCAGTATTTT. Protein: CASSLSGRAGTDTQYF. V usage is TRBV7-8 and J usage is TRBJ2-3, with TRBD2 identical over 10 bases. From germline, CDR1 is SGHVS and CDR2 FQNEAQ. The trim removed 3 bases at V and 3 bases at J, leaving 6 bases unmatched. The CDR3 contains 16 residues. Full variable domain (outside the CDR3, taken from reference TRBV7-8 and TRBJ2-3): GAGVSQSPRYKVAKRGQDVALRCDPISGHVSLFWYQQALGQGPEFLTYFQNEAQLDKSGLPSDRFFAERPEGSVSTLKIQRTQQEDSAVYLCASSLSGRAGTDTQYFGPGTRLTVL.

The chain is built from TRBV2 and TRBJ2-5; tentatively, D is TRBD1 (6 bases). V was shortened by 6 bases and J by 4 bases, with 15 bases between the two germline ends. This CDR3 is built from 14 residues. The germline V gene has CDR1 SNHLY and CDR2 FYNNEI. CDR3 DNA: TGTGCCAGCAGCCAACAGGGTTTCGGAGAGACCCAGTACTTC. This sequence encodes CASSQQGFGETQYF.

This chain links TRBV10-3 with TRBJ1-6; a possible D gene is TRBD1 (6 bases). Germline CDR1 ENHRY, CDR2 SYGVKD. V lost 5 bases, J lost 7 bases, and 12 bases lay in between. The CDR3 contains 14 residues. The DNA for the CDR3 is TGTGCCATCAGTTCTACAGGGAACAATTCACCCCTCCACTTT. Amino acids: CAISSTGNNSPLHF.

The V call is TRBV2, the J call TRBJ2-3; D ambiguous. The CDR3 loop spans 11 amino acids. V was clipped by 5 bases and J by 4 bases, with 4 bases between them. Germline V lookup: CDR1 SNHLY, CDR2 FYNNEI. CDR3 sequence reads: CASSIADTQYF. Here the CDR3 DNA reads TGTGCCAGCAGTATCGCAGATACGCAGTATTTT.

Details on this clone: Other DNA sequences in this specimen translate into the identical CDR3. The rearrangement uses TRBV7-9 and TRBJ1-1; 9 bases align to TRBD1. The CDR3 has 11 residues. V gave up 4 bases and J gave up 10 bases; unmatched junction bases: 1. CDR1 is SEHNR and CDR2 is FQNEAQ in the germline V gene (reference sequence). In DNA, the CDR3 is TGTGCCAGCAGCTCGACAGGGGGAGCTTTCTTT. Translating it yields CASSSTGGAFF.